This entry is about one T cell receptor (beta chain). The antigen this receptor binds is unknown. It has no much larger one-base neighbor in the sample; base qualities were not kept. The germline V gene yields SGHRS for CDR1 and YFSETQ for CDR2. Trimming costs V 5 bases and J 1 base, and their ends lie 12 bases apart. The CDR3 sequence holds 14 residues, the cysteine and phenylalanine included. Just CDR3 DNA is preserved here, 42 bases in frame from base 1. This record comes from a study of T cell repertoires in cytomegalovirus infection (dated by TCRdb to about 2019). With regard to the full study: Donor HLA type was relevant to the analysis, as public TCR beta signatures indicated carriage of CMV infection together with the matching HLA type. Study-wide findings and limitations: The ex vivo response was dominated by HLA-C-restricted CMV-specific TCR beta clonotypes, which also provided the single most frequent clonotype in two of eight donors. In both this cohort and an independent roughly 350-donor cohort, the cumulative frequency of public TCR beta family members distinguished carriers of CMV infection plus the relevant HLA type.

The sequencer was an Illumina HiSeq 1500. Using fastp trimming at Q25 and MiXCR clonotype assembly, TCRdb reanalyzed the public sequencing data and kept in-frame beta chains. Each entry merges the rows of one CDR3 protein and shows their most common DNA and genes. This sample gives roughly 760,000 distinct CDR3 sequences in total; 35% to 40% of them show up just once. Together, the top ten hold 2.8% of the sample. Sequenced: PBMCs. The chain is made from TRBV5-1 and TRBJ1-1, with TRBD1 tentatively as D gene (5 bases match). The TCR sequence derives from a human donor in good health (CMV status not recorded). Some clones in this sample may be carry-over from other donors' samples. For the CDR3, the sequence is CASRGGAENTEAFF. The DNA sequence is given as TGCGCCAGCAGAGGTGGGGCAGAGAACACTGAAGCTTTCTTT.